This record concerns one TCR beta chain sequence. This clonotype was seen repeatedly, ten times or more. What antigen it recognizes has not been identified. No qualities accompany the bases; no much larger clone lies one base away. The data originate from a study of molecular identifiers for immune sequencing clone quantification (dated by TCRdb to between 2018 and 2020). Regarding the complete study: For a replicate experiment, RNA from roughly 18,000 or 92,000 naive CD8 T cells was divided into five aliquots, and four of the five aliquots were sequenced. CD8 T cells were used in a methods study to benchmark molecular-identifier clustering-based TCR repertoire sequencing (MIDCIRS) and TCR RNA copy counting.

Naive CD8 T cell libraries were made from about 21,000 to 970,000 sorted cells using 10%, 30% or 50% of purified RNA. Naive CD8 T cells were FACS-sorted as CD8+CD4-CCR7+CD45RA+ on a BD FACSAria II into RLT Plus buffer. To test detection sensitivity, Jurkat RNA equal to around nine TCR copies was added to samples of about 20,000-1,000,000 naive CD8 T cells. CD8 T cells were enriched using RosetteSep CD8+ T Cell Enrichment Cocktail and Ficoll-Paque, and the enriched cells then underwent ACK red cell lysis. The investigation overall reported the following: Without barcode sub-clustering, chimeric consensus sequences inflated TCR diversity; chimeras reached as high as 47%. Spiked-in Jurkat TCR RNA (around nine copies' worth), which is not part of the donor repertoire, was contained in the naive libraries. In CMV-specific effector cells, over 99% of molecules were held by clones above 20 RNA copies, whereas under 1% of molecules were held by such clones in naive cells. The sizes of highly expanded clones could end up underestimated when identical TCR molecules share a barcode. A single cell's worth of spiked-in Jurkat TCR RNA was reported detectable even among around 970,000 naive CD8 T cells. Roughly 3 recovered TCR RNA copies per cell were obtained by modeling, versus roughly 9.7 by digital PCR, implying a capture efficiency of approximately 27%.

The germline ends are 19 bases apart after V is trimmed by 4 bases and J by 5 bases. From the germline V gene, CDR1 is SGHTA and CDR2 is FQGNSA. Counted from cysteine to phenylalanine, this CDR3 has 16 amino acids. Of the read, only the CDR3 DNA is kept; its 48 bases are in frame from base 1. The library was made by PCR. Sequenced using an Illumina HiSeq 4000. Preparation of bulk TCR libraries followed a previously described approach, with the TCR primers listed in Table S5. The Qiagen AllPrep DNA/RNA kit was used to purify total RNA. Before analysis, reads from multiple sequencing runs of one library were combined. In the source study's methods: Reads were retained only if an exact TCR constant sequence was present, and the retained reads were trimmed to 150 nt and grouped according to their 12-nt molecular barcodes. Reads in each barcode group were sub-clustered using a 15% Levenshtein threshold, and a quality-weighted consensus sequence was built for each RNA molecule. Non-functional sequences were removed, as were lower-count sequences one edit away from another. Based on a fit of two negative binomial distributions, barcode sub-clusters having less than 20% of the maximum read count were discarded. Clones were called with MiXCR by TCRdb after fastp trimmed the public reads at Q25, and only in-frame beta chains were retained. Each CDR3 protein gets just one entry, which takes the most common genes and DNA from the rows behind it. The V and J calls and clone size come from TCRdb's table, not from the authors' own analysis. The sample table lists about 320,000 distinct CDR3 sequences, 20% to 25% of them with a count of one. The ten largest clonotypes hold about 0.81% of the sample.

The sequence derives from a human donor in good health. Some libraries in this study had Jurkat cell RNA spiked in. The specimen sequenced was naive CD8+ T cells from blood, with Jurkat cell RNA spiked in. The sample's cell subset or site, from its label and the paper: FACS-sorted CD8+CD4-CCR7+CD45RA+ naive T cells. The V gene is TRBV7-2 and the J gene is TRBJ2-3; the D gene identity is not certain. This receptor has the CDR3 CASSSRHTLYVDTQYF. In nucleotides, the sequence is TGTGCCAGCAGCTCCCGACACACCTTATATGTAGATACGCAGTATTTT.